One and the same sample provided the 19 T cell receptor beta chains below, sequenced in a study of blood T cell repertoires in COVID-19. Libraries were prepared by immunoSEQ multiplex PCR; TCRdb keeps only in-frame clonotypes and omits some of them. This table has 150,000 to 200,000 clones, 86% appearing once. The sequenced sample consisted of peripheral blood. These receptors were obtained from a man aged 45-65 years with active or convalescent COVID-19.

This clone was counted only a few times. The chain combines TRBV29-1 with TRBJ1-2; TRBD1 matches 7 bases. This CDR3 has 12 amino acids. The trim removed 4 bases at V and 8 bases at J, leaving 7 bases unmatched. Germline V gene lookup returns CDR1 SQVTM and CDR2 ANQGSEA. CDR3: CSVVEQGTGYTF. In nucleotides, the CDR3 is TGCAGCGTTGTTGAACAGGGGACCGGCTACACCTTC.

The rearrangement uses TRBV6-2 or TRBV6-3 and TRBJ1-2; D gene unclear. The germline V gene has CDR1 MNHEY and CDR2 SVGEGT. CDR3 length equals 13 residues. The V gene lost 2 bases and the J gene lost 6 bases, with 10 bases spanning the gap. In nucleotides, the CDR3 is TGTGCCAGCAGTTACCCGGTGAGGGATGGCTACACCTTC. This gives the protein CASSYPVRDGYTF.

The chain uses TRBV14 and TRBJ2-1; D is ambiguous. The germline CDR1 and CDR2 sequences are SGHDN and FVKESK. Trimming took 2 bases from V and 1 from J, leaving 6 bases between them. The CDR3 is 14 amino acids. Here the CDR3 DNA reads TGTGCCAGCAGCCAATTTCTTTCCTACAATGAGCAGTTCTTC. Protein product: CASSQFLSYNEQFF.

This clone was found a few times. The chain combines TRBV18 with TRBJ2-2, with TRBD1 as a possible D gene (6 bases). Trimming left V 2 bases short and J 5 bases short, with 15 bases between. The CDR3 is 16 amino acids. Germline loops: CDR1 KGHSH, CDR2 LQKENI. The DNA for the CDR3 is TGTGCCAGCTCACCATCGTCACAGGGCGGTACCGGGGAGCTGTTTTTT. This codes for CASSPSSQGGTGELFF.

The CDR3 sequence is CASSGQGRTEAFF. The CDR3 nucleotides read TGTGCCAGTAGTGGACAGGGAAGAACTGAAGCTTTCTTT. The chain recombines TRBV19 with TRBJ1-1; TRBD1 agrees at 8 bases. V lost 5 bases and J lost 5; bases outside the gene matches: 4. This CDR3 is 13 amino acids long. Germline lookup yields CDR1 LNHDA and CDR2 SQIVND (reference sequence).

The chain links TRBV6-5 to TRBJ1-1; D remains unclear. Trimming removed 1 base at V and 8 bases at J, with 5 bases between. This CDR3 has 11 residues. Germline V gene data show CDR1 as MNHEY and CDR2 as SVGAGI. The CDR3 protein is CASSYLEEAFF. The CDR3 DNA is TGTGCCAGCAGTTACTTAGAAGAAGCTTTCTTT.

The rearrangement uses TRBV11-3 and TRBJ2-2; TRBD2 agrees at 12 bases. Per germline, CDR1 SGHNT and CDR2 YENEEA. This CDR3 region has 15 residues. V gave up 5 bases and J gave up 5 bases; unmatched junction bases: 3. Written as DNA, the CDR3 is TGTGCCAGCAGCCCCGGGACTAGCGGGACCGGGGAGCTGTTTTTT. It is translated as CASSPGTSGTGELFF.

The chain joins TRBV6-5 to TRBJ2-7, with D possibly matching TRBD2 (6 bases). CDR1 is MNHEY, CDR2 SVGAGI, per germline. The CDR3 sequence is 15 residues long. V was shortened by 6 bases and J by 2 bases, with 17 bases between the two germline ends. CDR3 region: CASSPTGGTPYEQYF. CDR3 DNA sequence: TGTGCCAGCAGCCCCACCGGCGGGACTCCCTACGAGCAGTACTTC.

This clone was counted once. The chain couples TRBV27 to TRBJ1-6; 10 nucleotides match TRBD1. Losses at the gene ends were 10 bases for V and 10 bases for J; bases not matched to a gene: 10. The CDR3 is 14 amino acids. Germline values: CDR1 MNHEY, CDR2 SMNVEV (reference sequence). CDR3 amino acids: CATRSGTGDSPLHF. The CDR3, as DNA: TGTGCCACACGCTCCGGGACAGGGGACTCACCCCTCCACTTT.

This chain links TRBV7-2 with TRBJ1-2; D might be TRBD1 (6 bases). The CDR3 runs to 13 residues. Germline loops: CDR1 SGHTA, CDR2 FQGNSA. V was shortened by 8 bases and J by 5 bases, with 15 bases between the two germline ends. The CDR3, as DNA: TGTGCCAGCTGGACAGTGAATGGGTATGGCTACACCTTC. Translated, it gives CASWTVNGYGYTF.

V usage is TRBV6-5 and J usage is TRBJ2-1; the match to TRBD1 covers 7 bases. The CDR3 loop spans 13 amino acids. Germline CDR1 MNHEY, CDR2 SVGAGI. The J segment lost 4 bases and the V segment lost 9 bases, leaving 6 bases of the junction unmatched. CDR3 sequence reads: CASRGTEYNEQFF. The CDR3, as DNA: TGTGCCAGTAGAGGGACAGAATACAATGAGCAGTTCTTC.

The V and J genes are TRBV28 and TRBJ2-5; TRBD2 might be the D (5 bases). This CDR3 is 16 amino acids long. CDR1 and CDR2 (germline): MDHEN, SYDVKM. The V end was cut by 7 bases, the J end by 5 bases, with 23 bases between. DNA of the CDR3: TGTGCCAGCACCCCACTGGGGAGCCCATCATCTGAGACCCAGTACTTC. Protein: CASTPLGSPSSETQYF. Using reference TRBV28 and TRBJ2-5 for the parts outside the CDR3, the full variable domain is DVKVTQSSRYLVKRTGEKVFLECVQDMDHENMFWYRQDPGLGLRLIYFSYDVKMKEKGDIPEGYSVSREKKERFSLILESASTNQTSMYLCASTPLGSPSSETQYFGPGTRLLVL.

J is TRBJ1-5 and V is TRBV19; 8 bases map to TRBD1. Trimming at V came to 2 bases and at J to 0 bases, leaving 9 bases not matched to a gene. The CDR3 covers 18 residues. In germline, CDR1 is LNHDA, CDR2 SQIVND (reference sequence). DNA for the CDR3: TGTGCCAGTAGTATACCCAGGGGGCGCCCAGATAGCAATCAGCCCCAGCATTTT. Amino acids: CASSIPRGRPDSNQPQHF.

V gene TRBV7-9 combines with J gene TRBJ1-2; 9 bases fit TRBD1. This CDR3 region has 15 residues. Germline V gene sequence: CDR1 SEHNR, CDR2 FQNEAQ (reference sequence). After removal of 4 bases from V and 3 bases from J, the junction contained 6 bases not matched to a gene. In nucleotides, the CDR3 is TGTGCCAGCAGCTCCCGACAGGGGGGCGACTATGGCTACACCTTC. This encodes CASSSRQGGDYGYTF.

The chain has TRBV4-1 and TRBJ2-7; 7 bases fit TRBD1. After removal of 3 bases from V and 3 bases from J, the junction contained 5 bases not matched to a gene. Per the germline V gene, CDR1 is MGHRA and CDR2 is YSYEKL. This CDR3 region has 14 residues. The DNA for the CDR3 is TGCGCCAGCAGCCAGGGACAGTTGGGCTACGAGCAGTACTTC. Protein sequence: CASSQGQLGYEQYF.

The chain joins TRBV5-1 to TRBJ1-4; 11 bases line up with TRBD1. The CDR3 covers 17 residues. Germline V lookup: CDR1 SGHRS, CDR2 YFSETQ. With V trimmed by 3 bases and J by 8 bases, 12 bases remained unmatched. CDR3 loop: CASSSYRDRGGEEKLFF. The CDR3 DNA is TGCGCCAGCAGCTCCTACCGGGACAGGGGGGGAGAAGAAAAACTGTTTTTT.

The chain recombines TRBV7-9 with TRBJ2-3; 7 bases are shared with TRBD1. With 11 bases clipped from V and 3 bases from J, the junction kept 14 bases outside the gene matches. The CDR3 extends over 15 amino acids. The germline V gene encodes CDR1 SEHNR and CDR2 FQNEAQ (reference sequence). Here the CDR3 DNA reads TGTGCCGGGGTGAATCGCGACAGGGCAACAGATACGCAGTATTTT. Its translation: CAGVNRDRATDTQYF.

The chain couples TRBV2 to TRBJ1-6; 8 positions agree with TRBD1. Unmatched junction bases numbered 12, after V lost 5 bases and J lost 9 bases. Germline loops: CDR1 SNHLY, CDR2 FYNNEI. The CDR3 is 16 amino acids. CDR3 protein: CASSQDRVVGSSPLHF. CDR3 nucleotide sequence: TGTGCCAGCAGTCAGGACAGGGTTGTCGGTAGTTCACCCCTCCACTTT. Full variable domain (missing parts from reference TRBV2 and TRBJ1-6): EPEVTQTPSHQVTQMGQEVILRCVPISNHLYFYWYRQILGQKVEFLVSFYNNEISEKSEIFDDQFSVERPDGSNFTLKIRSTKLEDSAMYFCASSQDRVVGSSPLHFGNGTRLTVT.

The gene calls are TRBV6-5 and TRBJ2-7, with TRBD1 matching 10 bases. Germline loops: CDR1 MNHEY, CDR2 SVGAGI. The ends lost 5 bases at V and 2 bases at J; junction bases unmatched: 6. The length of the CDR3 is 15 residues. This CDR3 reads CASSKDRGKTYEQYF. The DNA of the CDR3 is TGTGCCAGCAGTAAGGACAGGGGGAAAACCTACGAGCAGTACTTC.